This T cell receptor (beta chain) was observed in a study of shared clonotypes between healthy human individuals. Study context: Per donor, CD8 memory used one plate, CD8 naive used two, CD4 memory used three and CD4 naive used three.

The authors split each subset's genomic DNA evenly across several immunoSEQ plates. Using immunoSEQ multiplex PCR, the repertoire was profiled, and TCRdb retains in-frame clones only, with some absent. This sample has about 680,000 clones, with roughly 94% found just once. The CDR3 runs to 16 residues. Germline loops: CDR1 SGHVS, CDR2 FNYEAQ. V was pared by 5 bases and J by 5 bases, with 12 bases of the junction left unmatched. Terminally differentiated effector memory CD45RA+ cells were excluded from the naive CD8 cells, which were CD45RO-negative and positively selected for CCR7. This sequence joins TRBV7-6 and TRBJ1-1; 9 positions agree with TRBD1. The sample was naive CD8+ T cells sorted from blood. The TCR originated in a young man in good health. CDR3 coding DNA: TGTGCCAGCAGCCCCTGGGACAGGGAGACGGGGACTGAAGCTTTCTTT. Its protein product is CASSPWDRETGTEAFF.